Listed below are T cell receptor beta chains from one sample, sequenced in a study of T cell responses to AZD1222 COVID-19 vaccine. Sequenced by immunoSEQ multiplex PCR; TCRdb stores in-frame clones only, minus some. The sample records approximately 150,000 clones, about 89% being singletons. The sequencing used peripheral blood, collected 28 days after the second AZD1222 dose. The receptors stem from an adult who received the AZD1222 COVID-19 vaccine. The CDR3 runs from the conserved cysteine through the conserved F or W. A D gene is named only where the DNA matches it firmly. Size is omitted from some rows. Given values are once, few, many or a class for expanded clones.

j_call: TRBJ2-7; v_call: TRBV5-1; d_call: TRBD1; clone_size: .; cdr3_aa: CASSGKGQPSYEQYF; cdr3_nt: TGCGCCAGCAGCGGAAAGGGACAGCCTTCCTACGAGCAGTACTTC
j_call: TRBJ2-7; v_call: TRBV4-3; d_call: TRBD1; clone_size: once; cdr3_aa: CASSQGTGNNF; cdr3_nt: TGCGCCAGCAGCCAAGGGACAGGTAATAACTTC
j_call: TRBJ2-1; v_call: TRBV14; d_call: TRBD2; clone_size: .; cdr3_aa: CASSQVFGTSGWTNYNEQFF; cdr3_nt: TGTGCCAGCAGCCAAGTGTTTGGGACTAGCGGGTGGACAAACTACAATGAGCAGTTCTTC
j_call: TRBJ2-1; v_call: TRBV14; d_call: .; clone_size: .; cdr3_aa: CASSQDLLTSGFWNEQFF; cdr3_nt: TGTGCCAGCAGCCAAGATCTACTCACTAGTGGGTTCTGGAATGAGCAGTTCTTC
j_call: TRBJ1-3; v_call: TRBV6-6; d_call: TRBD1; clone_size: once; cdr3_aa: CASRRTGHSGNTIYF; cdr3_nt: TGTGCCAGCAGGAGGACAGGGCACTCTGGAAACACCATATATTTT
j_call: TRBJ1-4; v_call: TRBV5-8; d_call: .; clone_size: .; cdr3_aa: CASSLAWGRGGEKLFF; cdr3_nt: TGTGCCAGCAGCTTGGCCTGGGGAAGAGGGGGTGAAAAACTGTTTTTT
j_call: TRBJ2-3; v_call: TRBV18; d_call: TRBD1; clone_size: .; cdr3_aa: CASSPRDRVKADTQYF; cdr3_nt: TGTGCCAGCTCACCACGGGACAGGGTAAAGGCAGATACGCAGTATTTT
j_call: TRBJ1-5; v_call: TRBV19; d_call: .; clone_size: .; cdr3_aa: CASSTDRKQPQHF; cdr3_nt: TGTGCCAGTAGTACCGATAGGAAGCAGCCCCAGCATTTT
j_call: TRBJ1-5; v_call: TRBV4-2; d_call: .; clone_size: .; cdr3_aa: CASSQVPHGRGAGQPQHF; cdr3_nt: TGTGCCAGCAGCCAAGTTCCTCACGGGAGGGGGGCTGGTCAGCCCCAGCATTTT
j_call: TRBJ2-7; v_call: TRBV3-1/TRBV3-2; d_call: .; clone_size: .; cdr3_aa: CASSHLQGYEQYF; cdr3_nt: TGTGCCAGCAGCCATCTACAGGGCTACGAGCAGTACTTC
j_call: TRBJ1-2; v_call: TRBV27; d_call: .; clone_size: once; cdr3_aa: CASSLRHSYGYTF; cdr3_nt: TGTGCCAGCAGTTTAAGGCACAGCTATGGCTACACCTTC
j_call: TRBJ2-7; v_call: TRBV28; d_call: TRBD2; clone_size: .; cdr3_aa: CASPPGSSGSVGHEQYF; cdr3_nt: TGTGCCAGTCCTCCTGGGTCTAGCGGGAGTGTGGGCCACGAGCAGTACTTC
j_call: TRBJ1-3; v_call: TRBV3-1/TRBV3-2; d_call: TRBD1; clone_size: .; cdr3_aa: CASARGGFSGNTIYF; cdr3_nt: TGTGCCAGCGCCAGGGGGGGCTTCTCTGGAAACACCATATATTTT
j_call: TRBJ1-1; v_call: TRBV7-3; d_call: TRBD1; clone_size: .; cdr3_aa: CASSLAQGGTEAFF; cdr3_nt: TGTGCCAGCAGCTTAGCACAGGGGGGGACTGAAGCTTTCTTT
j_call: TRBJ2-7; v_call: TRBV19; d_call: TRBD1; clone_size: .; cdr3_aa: CASSAGRDRALEQYF; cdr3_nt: TGTGCCAGTAGTGCTGGTCGGGACAGGGCACTCGAGCAGTACTTC
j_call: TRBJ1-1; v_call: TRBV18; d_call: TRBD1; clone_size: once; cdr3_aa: CASSPGQGIEAFF; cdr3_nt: TGTGCCAGCTCTCCGGGACAGGGCATTGAAGCTTTCTTT
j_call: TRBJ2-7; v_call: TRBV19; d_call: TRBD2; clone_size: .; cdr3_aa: CASSSSGTSGGYEQYF; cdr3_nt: TGTGCCAGTAGTTCCTCCGGGACTAGCGGGGGTTACGAGCAGTACTTC
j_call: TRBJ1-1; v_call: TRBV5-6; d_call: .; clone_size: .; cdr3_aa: CASSLAPMTEAFF; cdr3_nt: TGTGCCAGCAGCTTGGCCCCGATGACTGAAGCTTTCTTT
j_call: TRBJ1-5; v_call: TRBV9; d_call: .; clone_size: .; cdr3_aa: CASSPGGGGQPQHF; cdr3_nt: TGTGCCAGCAGCCCTGGGGGGGGCGGTCAGCCCCAGCATTTT
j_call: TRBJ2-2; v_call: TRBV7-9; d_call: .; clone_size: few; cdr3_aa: CASSLVDTGELFF; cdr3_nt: TGTGCCAGCAGCTTAGTGGACACCGGGGAGCTGTTTTTT
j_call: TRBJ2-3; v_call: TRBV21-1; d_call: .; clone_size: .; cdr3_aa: CASSKPPFTGGLSDTQYF; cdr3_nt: TGTGCCAGCAGCAAACCTCCTTTTACGGGGGGGCTGTCAGATACGCAGTATTTT
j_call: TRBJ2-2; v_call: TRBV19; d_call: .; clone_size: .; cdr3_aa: CASSIGGGGGELFF; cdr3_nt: TGTGCCAGTAGTATAGGTGGAGGTGGCGGGGAGCTGTTTTTT
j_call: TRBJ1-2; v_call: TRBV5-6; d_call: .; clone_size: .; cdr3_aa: CASSLPTDSGLDGYTF; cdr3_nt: TGTGCCAGCAGCTTGCCGACAGACTCAGGCTTAGATGGCTACACCTTC
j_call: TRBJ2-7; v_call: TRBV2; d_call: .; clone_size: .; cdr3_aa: CASSELVYEQYF; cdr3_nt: TGTGCCAGCAGTGAACTAGTCTACGAGCAGTACTTC
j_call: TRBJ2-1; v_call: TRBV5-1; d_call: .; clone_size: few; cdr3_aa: CASSRTRVNEQFF; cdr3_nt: TGCGCCAGCAGCCGCACCCGGGTCAATGAGCAGTTCTTC
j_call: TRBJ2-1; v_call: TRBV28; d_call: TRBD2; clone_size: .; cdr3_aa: CASSLSSIGLAGILGQFF; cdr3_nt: TGTGCCAGCAGTTTATCAAGCATTGGACTAGCGGGGATCCTTGGGCAGTTCTTC